These 2 T cell receptor beta chains came from one sample sequenced in a study of regulatory T cells in long-lasting Graves disease. Time point specified: newly diagnosed GD, antithyroid drugs for less than 3 months. There was RNA extracted from PBMCs, and the TCR library was made from it. Relying on iRepertoire HTBI primers and Arm-PCR of CDR3 regions, the team built TCR beta libraries. TCRdb passed the multiplex PCR reads through MiXCR, listing each CDR3 protein once. The data show about 620,000 distinct CDR3 sequences, around 17% seen once. The sample was also reused in another study, on T cells in Graves' hyperthyroidism and ophthalmopathy.

The sequencing used peripheral blood mononuclear cells (PBMCs), collected at new diagnosis, from a patient treated with antithyroid drugs. These receptors all stem from a woman in her twenties or thirties with Graves disease.

The sample holds a few counts of this clonotype. The chain has TRBV20-1 and TRBJ1-1; tentative D call: TRBD1 (5 bases). The V end lost 2 bases, the J end lost 0 bases, and 13 bases lay between the germline ends. CDR3 length: 15 residues. Germline V gene data show CDR1 as DFQATT and CDR2 as SNEGSKA (reference sequence). The CDR3 loop reads CSARRVRQLNTEAFF. The CDR3 DNA reads as TGCAGTGCTAGAAGAGTCCGACAGTTGAACACTGAAGCTTTCTTT.

This clonotype was counted between two and nine times. The V and J genes are TRBV5-1 and TRBJ2-1; D tentatively reads TRBD1 or TRBD2 (5 bases each). Trimming removed 5 bases at V and 0 bases at J, with 15 bases between. CDR1 is SGHRS, CDR2 YFSETQ, per germline. The CDR3 length is 16 residues. The CDR3 spells CASRGPTDSSYNEQFF. The CDR3 DNA follows: TGCGCCAGCAGGGGACCCACGGATAGCTCCTACAATGAGCAGTTCTTC.